One sample yielded the 22 T cell receptor beta chains listed below, sequenced in a study of Graves' ophthalmopathy and Graves' hyperthyroidism. Using RNA transcripts, the TCR beta CDR3 regions were amplified. HTBI primers primed a first-round RT-PCR, and a second-round multiplex PCR followed. MiXCR was run by TCRdb on the multiplex PCR reads, yielding one entry per CDR3 protein. Here the sample spans 680,000 or so distinct CDR3 sequences, about 24% being singletons. Sequencing used peripheral blood. The receptors were gathered from a young woman with stable Graves' hyperthyroidism. Some clones in this sample may be carry-over from other donors' samples.

This clonotype was found many times. The chain uses TRBV29-1 and TRBJ2-7, with TRBD1 identical over 9 bases. The CDR3 length is 15 residues. The germline gives CDR1 SQVTM, CDR2 ANQGSEA. The trim removed 1 base at V and 0 bases at J, leaving 4 bases unmatched. The CDR3 protein is CSVEVEDRGSYEQYF. For the CDR3, the DNA is TGCAGCGTTGAAGTTGAGGACAGGGGCTCCTACGAGCAGTACTTC.

V gene TRBV7-2 combines with J gene TRBJ2-5; 10 nucleotides align to TRBD2. Germline V gives CDR1 SGHTA, CDR2 FQGNSA. The CDR3 runs 15 residues. V was clipped by 5 bases and J by 2 bases; unmatched bases: 5. The CDR3 DNA is TGTGCCAGCAGCCTGGGACTAGCGCTTCAAGAGACCCAGTACTTC. This codes for CASSLGLALQETQYF.

This clonotype has ten or more counts. The rearrangement links TRBV5-1 to TRBJ2-7, with 14 bases aligning to TRBD2. The germline gives CDR1 SGHRS, CDR2 YFSETQ. This CDR3 has 15 residues. J was trimmed by 7 bases and V by 7 bases; bases with no gene match: 10. DNA of the CDR3: TGCGCCAGCGCCGGGACTAGCGGGAGTCTGGGTGAGCAGTACTTC. Its translation is CASAGTSGSLGEQYF.

The sample holds many counts of this clonotype. This sequence joins TRBV12-3 or TRBV12-4 and TRBJ2-7, with 10 bases fitting TRBD1. The length of the CDR3 is 15 residues. Unmatched junction bases numbered 5, after V lost 2 bases and J lost 4 bases. The CDR3 DNA sequence: TGTGCCAGCAGTTTACGTGGGACAGGGGATTACGAGCAGTACTTC. Protein product: CASSLRGTGDYEQYF.

This clonotype was counted at least ten times. The V and J genes are TRBV6-5 and TRBJ1-2; D unresolved. Germline-derived CDR1 and CDR2 are MNHEY and SVGAGI. This CDR3 contains 15 residues. With 2 bases removed from V and 4 bases from J, the gap between germline ends came to 14 bases. The CDR3 DNA follows: TGTGCCAGCAGTTACGAAGTCGGTACCCTCTATGGCTACACCTTC. Its translation is CASSYEVGTLYGYTF.

This clonotype was seen more than once but under ten times. This may stem from a read error, because a much larger clone lies one nucleotide away. This chain links TRBV19 with TRBJ1-1, with D unclear. This CDR3 spans 17 amino acids. The germline CDR1 and CDR2 sequences are LNHDA and SQIVND (reference sequence). The V and J ends lost 3 bases and 1 base respectively, with 18 bases between them. The CDR3 loop is CASSMQLVVGQNTEAFF. Written as DNA, the CDR3 is TGTGCCAGTAGTATGCAATTGGTGGTCGGGCAGAACACTGAAGCTTTCTTT. The full variable domain, its missing parts supplied by reference TRBV19 and TRBJ1-1, is DGGITQSPKYLFRKEGQNVTLSCEQNLNHDAMYWYRQDPGQGLRLIYYSQIVNDFQKGDIAEGYSVSREKKESFPLTVTSAQKNPTAFYLCASSMQLVVGQNTEAFFGQGTRLTVV.

This clonotype was picked up many times. The chain employs TRBV12-3 or TRBV12-4 and TRBJ1-2; 7 nucleotides agree with TRBD1. The CDR3 extends over 13 amino acids. Trimming cost V 7 bases and J 7 bases; bases outside gene matches: 9. This chain's CDR3 is CASTPVAGGGYTF. CDR3 bases: TGTGCCAGCACCCCGGTAGCAGGGGGTGGCTACACCTTC.

This clonotype came up many times. V and J are TRBV4-1 and TRBJ2-7; D is unresolved. CDR1 is MGHRA and CDR2 is YSYEKL in the germline V gene. CDR3 length equals 15 residues. Trimming removed 3 bases from V and 2 bases from J, with 14 bases in between. The CDR3 is CASSQPLRPPYEQYF. For the CDR3, the DNA is TGCGCCAGCAGCCAGCCACTGAGGCCTCCCTACGAGCAGTACTTC.

This clonotype has a handful of counts. The V gene is TRBV20-1, the J gene TRBJ2-5; D gene unclear. The V end was cut by 0 bases, the J end by 4 bases, with 12 bases between. This CDR3 spans 14 amino acids. CDR1 DFQATT and CDR2 SNEGSKA come from the germline V gene (reference sequence). The DNA of the CDR3 is TGCAGTGCTAGAGATGGGGAACCCACAGAGACCCAGTACTTC. This codes for CSARDGEPTETQYF.

This clonotype was seen ten or more times. The chain has TRBV7-2 and TRBJ1-1; D is unresolved. Germline lookup yields CDR1 SGHTA and CDR2 FQGNSA. The CDR3 is 13 amino acids. Trimming cost V 1 base and J 9 bases, with 12 bases left between them. CDR3 in amino acids: CASSLGAGVQAFF. As DNA, the CDR3 is TGTGCCAGCAGCTTAGGGGCTGGGGTTCAAGCTTTCTTT.

This clonotype was recorded at least ten times. This chain links TRBV6-1 with TRBJ1-5, with D unresolved. The germline V and J ends were trimmed by 6 bases and 1 base, with 13 bases remaining between them. The CDR3 extends over 15 amino acids. Germline V gene lookup returns CDR1 MNHNS and CDR2 SASEGT. The CDR3 region has the DNA TGTGCCAGCAGACCTTCGCCTGGGAGCAATCAGCCCCAGCATTTT. It yields the protein CASRPSPGSNQPQHF.

In regard to this clonotype: A single base separates this from a much larger clone, so it may be a read error. The V gene is TRBV5-1, the J gene TRBJ2-4, with D maybe TRBD1 (5 bases). The CDR3 length is 12 residues. Germline V gene data show CDR1 as SGHRS and CDR2 as YFSETQ. The CDR3 region is CASRQDNNEKFF. For the CDR3, the DNA is TGCGCCAGCAGACAGGACAACAATGAGAAGTTCTTC.

This clonotype occurred many times. This chain joins TRBV28 and TRBJ1-1; no clear D gene. The CDR3 extends over 14 amino acids. Trimming removed 6 bases from V and 5 bases from J, with 16 bases in between. Germline V lookup: CDR1 MDHEN, CDR2 SYDVKM. DNA of the CDR3: TGTGCCAGCAGCTCAGCGGATTGGGAGACTGAAGCTTTCTTT. Translated, it gives CASSSADWETEAFF.

The chain employs TRBV7-2 and TRBJ1-2; D ambiguous. Germline V gene data show CDR1 as SGHTA and CDR2 as FQGNSA. V was trimmed by 0 bases and J by 7 bases, leaving 18 bases between them. The CDR3 is made up of 16 amino acids. CDR3 nucleotides: TGTGCCAGCAGCTTAGCAACCGGGAGGAGGTCTTCTGGCTACACCTTC. Translated: CASSLATGRRSSGYTF.

The CDR3 sequence: CASSPLTTDTQYF. CDR3 sequence (DNA): TGTGCCAGCTCACCGTTGACCACAGATACGCAGTATTTT. The chain has TRBV18 and TRBJ2-3; D uncertain. V was cut by 3 bases and J by 2 bases, with 6 bases left in between. This CDR3 region has 13 residues. Germline V lookup: CDR1 KGHSH, CDR2 LQKENI.

This clonotype was seen a handful of times. The chain has TRBV20-1 and TRBJ1-3, with 9 bases aligning to TRBD1. This CDR3 contains 14 residues. The germline gives CDR1 DFQATT, CDR2 SNEGSKA (reference sequence). J lost 7 bases, V lost 1 base, and 5 bases had no gene match. CDR3 DNA: TGCAGTGCTAGAGTCCCCGACAGGGGGAACACCATATATTTT. Translated: CSARVPDRGNTIYF.

The V call is TRBV5-1, the J call TRBJ2-7; TRBD2 agrees at 13 bases. The ends lost 4 bases at V and 5 bases at J; junction bases unmatched: 3. In germline, CDR1 is SGHRS, CDR2 YFSETQ. CDR3 size: 14 residues. CDR3 residues: CASSPGTSGDEQYF. CDR3 DNA sequence: TGCGCCAGCAGCCCCGGGACTAGCGGGGACGAGCAGTACTTC.

The rearrangement joins TRBV7-2 to TRBJ1-3; weak D call: TRBD1 (6 bases). The length of the CDR3 is 19 residues. The germline V gene has CDR1 SGHTA and CDR2 FQGNSA. Trimming removed 0 bases at V and 0 bases at J, with 18 bases between. The CDR3 DNA reads as TGTGCCAGCAGCTTAGCGAGGACGGGGGGCAAGAGCTCTGGAAACACCATATATTTT. It is translated as CASSLARTGGKSSGNTIYF.

This clonotype was seen only a few times. The rearrangement links TRBV5-1 to TRBJ2-2, with 9 nucleotides matching TRBD1. Germline V gives CDR1 SGHRS, CDR2 YFSETQ. V trimming: 6 bases; J trimming: 4 bases; junction bases outside the gene matches: 7. This CDR3 spans 15 amino acids. The CDR3, as DNA: TGCGCCAGCACCCCCGGGACAGGGCCCACCGGGGAGCTGTTTTTT. This codes for CASTPGTGPTGELFF.

This clonotype was picked up many times. This chain links TRBV7-9 with TRBJ1-1; D is ambiguous. The germline CDR1 and CDR2 sequences are SEHNR and FQNEAQ (reference sequence). V shed 5 bases and J shed 1 base, with 8 bases lying between them. The CDR3 contains 13 residues. The CDR3 spells CASSADGNTEAFF. The CDR3 DNA is TGTGCCAGCAGCGCGGACGGGAACACTGAAGCTTTCTTT.

This clonotype has at least ten counts. The chain has TRBV6-1 and TRBJ2-5, with D possibly being TRBD1 (6 bases). Trimming left V 11 bases short and J 4 bases short, with 11 bases between. The V gene's germline CDR1 is MNHNS and CDR2 SASEGT. The CDR3 contains 11 residues. DNA for the CDR3: TGTGCCCGGACAGTAGGAGAGACCCAGTACTTC. Its translation is CARTVGETQYF.

This clonotype was recorded many times. The V call is TRBV3-1, the J call TRBJ1-3; D remains unclear. Trimming shortened V by 7 bases and J by 0 bases, and 13 bases separated the two germline ends. Germline V gene sequence: CDR1 LGHDT, CDR2 YNNKEL (reference sequence). The CDR3 totals 15 residues. For the CDR3, the DNA is TGTGCCAGCACAGCGACCGGAGCCTCTGGAAACACCATATATTTT. Encoded protein: CASTATGASGNTIYF.